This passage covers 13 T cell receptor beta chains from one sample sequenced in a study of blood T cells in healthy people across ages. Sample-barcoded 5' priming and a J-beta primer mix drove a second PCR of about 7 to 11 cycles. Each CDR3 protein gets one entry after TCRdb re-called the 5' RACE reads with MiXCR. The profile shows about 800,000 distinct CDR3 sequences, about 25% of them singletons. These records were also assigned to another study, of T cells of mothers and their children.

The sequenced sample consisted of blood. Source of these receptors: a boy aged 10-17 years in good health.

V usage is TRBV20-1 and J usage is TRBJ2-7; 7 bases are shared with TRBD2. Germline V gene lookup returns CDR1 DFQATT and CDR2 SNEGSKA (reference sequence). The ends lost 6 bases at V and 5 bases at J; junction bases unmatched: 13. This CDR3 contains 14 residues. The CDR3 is CSAGRTVFGNEQYF. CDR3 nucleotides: TGCAGTGCCGGGAGGACCGTCTTTGGGAACGAGCAGTACTTC.

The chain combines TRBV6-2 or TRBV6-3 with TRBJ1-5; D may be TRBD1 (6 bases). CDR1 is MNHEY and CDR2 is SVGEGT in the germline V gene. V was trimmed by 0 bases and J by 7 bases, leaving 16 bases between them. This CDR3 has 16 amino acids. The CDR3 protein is CASSYSLAGANQPQHF. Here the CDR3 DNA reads TGTGCCAGCAGTTACTCGTTGGCAGGGGCAAACCAGCCCCAGCATTTT.

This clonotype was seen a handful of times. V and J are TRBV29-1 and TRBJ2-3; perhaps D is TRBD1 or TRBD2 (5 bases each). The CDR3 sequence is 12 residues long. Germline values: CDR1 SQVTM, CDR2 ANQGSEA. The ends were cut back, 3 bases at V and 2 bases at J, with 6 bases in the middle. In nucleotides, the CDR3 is TGCAGCGTTGACGGGGCCACAGATACGCAGTATTTT. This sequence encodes CSVDGATDTQYF.

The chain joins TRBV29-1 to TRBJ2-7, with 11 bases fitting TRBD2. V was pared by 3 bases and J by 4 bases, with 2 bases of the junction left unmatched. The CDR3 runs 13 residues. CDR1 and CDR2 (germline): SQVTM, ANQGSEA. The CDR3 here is CSVDTSGSYEQYF. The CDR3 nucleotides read TGCAGCGTTGACACTAGCGGGAGTTACGAGCAGTACTTC.

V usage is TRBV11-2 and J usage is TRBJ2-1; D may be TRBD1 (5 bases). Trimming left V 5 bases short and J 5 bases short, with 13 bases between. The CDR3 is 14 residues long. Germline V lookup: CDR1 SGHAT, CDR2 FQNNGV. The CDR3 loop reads CASSPILGDNEQFF. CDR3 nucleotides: TGTGCCAGCAGCCCGATCTTAGGGGACAATGAGCAGTTCTTC.

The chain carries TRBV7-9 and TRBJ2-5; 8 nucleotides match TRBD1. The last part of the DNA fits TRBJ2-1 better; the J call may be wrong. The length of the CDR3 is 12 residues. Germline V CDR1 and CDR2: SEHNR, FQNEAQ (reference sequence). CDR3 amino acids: CASGQGLDEQFF. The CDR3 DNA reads TGTGCCAGCGGACAGGGTCTGGATGAGCAGTTCTTC.

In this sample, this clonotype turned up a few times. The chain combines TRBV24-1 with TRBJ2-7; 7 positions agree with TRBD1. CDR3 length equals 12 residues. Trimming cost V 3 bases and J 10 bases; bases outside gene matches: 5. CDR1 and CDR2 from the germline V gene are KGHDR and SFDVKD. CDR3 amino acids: CATSDDRDLQYF. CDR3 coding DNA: TGTGCCACCAGTGATGACAGGGACCTTCAGTACTTC.

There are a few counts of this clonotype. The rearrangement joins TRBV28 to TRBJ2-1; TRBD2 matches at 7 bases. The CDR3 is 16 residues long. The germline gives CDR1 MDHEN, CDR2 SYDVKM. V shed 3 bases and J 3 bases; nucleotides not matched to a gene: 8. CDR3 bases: TGTGCCAGCAGTTTGGCTAGCGGAGAGGACTACAATGAGCAGTTCTTC. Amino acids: CASSLASGEDYNEQFF. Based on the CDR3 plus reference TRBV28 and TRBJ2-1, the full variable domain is DVKVTQSSRYLVKRTGEKVFLECVQDMDHENMFWYRQDPGLGLRLIYFSYDVKMKEKGDIPEGYSVSREKKERFSLILESASTNQTSMYLCASSLASGEDYNEQFFGPGTRLTVL.

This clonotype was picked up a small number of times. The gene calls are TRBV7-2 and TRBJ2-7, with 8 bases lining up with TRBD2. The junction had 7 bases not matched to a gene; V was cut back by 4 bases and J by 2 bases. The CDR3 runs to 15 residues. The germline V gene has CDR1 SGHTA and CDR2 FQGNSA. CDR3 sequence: CASSSNGGGAYEQYF. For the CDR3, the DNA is TGTGCCAGCAGCTCGAACGGGGGGGGAGCCTACGAGCAGTACTTC.

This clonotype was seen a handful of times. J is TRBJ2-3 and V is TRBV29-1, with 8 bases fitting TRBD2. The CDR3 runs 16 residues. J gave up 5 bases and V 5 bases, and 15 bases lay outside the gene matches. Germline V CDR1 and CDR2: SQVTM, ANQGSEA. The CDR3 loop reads CSVLDGLGRAKDTQYF. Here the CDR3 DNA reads TGCAGCGTTCTCGATGGTCTCGGGAGGGCCAAAGATACGCAGTATTTT.

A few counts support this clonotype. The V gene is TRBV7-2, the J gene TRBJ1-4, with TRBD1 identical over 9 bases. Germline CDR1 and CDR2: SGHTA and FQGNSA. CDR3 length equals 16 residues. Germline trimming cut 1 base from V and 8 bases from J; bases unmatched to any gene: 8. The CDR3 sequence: CASSLDLGQGREKLFF. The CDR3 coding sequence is TGTGCCAGCAGCTTAGATCTCGGACAGGGGAGAGAAAAACTGTTTTTT.

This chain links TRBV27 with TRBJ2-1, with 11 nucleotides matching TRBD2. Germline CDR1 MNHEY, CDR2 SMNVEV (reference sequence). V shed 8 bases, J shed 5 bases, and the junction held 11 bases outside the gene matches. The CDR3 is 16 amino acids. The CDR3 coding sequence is TGTGCCAGCCTTCGCTCTCCGGGACTAGCGGACAATGAGCAGTTCTTC. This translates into CASLRSPGLADNEQFF.

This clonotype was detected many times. The CDR3 DNA follows: TGCGCCAGCAGCCAAGCCTACAGGGTCTACAATGAGCAGTTCTTC. This translates into CASSQAYRVYNEQFF. The chain employs TRBV4-3 and TRBJ2-1, with D tentatively TRBD1 (6 bases). CDR1 and CDR2 (germline): LGHNA, YSLEER. This CDR3 is built from 15 residues. Trimming took 1 base from V and 3 from J, leaving 10 bases between them.